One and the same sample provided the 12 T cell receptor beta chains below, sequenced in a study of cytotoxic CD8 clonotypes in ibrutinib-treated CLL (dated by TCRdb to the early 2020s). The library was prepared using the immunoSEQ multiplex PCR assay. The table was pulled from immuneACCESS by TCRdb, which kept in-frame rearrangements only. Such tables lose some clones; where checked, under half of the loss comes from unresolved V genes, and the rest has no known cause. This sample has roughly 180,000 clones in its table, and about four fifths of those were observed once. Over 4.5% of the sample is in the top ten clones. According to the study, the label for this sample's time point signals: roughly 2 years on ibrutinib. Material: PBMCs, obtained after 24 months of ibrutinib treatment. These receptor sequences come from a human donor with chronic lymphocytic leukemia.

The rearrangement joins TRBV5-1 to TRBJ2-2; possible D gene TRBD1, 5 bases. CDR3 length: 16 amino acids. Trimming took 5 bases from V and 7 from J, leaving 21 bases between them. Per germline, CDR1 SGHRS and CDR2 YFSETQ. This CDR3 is CASRPGRLQVDGELFF. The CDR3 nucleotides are TGCGCCAGCAGGCCTGGAAGGTTACAGGTCGACGGGGAGCTGTTTTTT.

This CDR3 is CASSSQGGMVLYNEQFF. The DNA for the CDR3 is TGTGCCAGCTCCTCCCAAGGGGGCATGGTGCTTTACAATGAGCAGTTCTTC. The chain is built from TRBV7-3 and TRBJ2-1; 7 bases align to TRBD1. Germline CDR1 is SGHTA and CDR2 is FQGTGA. V gave up 8 bases and J gave up 4 bases; unmatched junction bases: 17. The CDR3 totals 17 residues. The variable domain in full, with the rest retrieved from reference TRBV7-3 and TRBJ2-1, is GAGVSQTPSNKVTEKGKYVELRCDPISGHTALYWYRQSLGQGPEFLIYFQGTGAADDSGLPNDRFFAVRPEGSVSTLKIQRTERGDSAVYLCASSSQGGMVLYNEQFFGPGTRLTVL.

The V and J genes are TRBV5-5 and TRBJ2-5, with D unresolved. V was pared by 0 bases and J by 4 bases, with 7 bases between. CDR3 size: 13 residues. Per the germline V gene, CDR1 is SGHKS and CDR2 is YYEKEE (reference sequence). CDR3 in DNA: TGTGCCAGCAGCTTGGGGAGCGTAGAGACCCAGTACTTC. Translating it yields CASSLGSVETQYF.

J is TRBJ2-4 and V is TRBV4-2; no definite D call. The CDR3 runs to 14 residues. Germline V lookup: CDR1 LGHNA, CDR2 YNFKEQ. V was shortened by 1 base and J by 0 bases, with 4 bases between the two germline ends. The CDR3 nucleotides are TGTGCCAGCAGCCAAGCTATAGCCAAAAACATTCAGTACTTC. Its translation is CASSQAIAKNIQYF.

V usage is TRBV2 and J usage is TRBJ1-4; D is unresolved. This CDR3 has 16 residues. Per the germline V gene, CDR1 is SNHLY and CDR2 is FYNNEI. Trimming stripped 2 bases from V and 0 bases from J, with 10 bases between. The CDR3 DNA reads TGTGCCAGCAGTGAAACGGGTGGTGCAACTAATGAAAAACTGTTTTTT. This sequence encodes CASSETGGATNEKLFF.

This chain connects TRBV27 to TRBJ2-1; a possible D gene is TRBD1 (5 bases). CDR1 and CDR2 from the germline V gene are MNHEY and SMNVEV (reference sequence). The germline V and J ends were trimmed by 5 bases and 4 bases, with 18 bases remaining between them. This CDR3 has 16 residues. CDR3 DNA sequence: TGTGCCAGCAGTCAAGGGGCCCCTCTCTCGTACAATGAGCAGTTCTTC. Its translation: CASSQGAPLSYNEQFF.

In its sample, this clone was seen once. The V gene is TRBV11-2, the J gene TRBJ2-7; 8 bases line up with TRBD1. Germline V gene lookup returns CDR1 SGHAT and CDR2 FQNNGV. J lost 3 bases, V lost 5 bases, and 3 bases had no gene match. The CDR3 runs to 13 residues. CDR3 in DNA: TGTGCCAGCAGCGCAGGGACAGGCTACGAGCAGTACTTC. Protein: CASSAGTGYEQYF.

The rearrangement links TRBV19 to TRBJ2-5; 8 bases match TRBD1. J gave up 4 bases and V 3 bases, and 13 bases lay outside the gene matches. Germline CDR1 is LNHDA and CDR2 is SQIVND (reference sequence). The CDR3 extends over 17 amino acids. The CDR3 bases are TGTGCCAGTAGTATTAAGCGCCCCGGGACAGGTCCAGAGACCCAGTACTTC. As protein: CASSIKRPGTGPETQYF.

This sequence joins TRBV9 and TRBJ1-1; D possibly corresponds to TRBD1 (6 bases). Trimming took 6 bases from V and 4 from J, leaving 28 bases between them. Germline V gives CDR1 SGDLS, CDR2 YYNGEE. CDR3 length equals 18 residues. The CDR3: CASTPVRGGFRSGTEAFF. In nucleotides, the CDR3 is TGTGCCAGCACCCCCGTGAGAGGGGGGTTCAGGAGCGGCACTGAAGCTTTCTTT. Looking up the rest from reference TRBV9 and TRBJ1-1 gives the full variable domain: DSGVTQTPKHLITATGQRVTLRCSPRSGDLSVYWYQQSLDQGLQFLIQYYNGEERAKGNILERFSAQQFPDLHSELNLSSLELGDSALYFCASTPVRGGFRSGTEAFFGQGTRLTVV.

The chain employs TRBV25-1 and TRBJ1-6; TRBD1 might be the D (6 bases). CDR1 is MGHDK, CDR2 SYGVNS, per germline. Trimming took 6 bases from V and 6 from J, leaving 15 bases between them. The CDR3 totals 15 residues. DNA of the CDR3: TGTGCCAGCAGGCCGGGGGACACTAGTAATTCACCCCTCCACTTT. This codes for CASRPGDTSNSPLHF.

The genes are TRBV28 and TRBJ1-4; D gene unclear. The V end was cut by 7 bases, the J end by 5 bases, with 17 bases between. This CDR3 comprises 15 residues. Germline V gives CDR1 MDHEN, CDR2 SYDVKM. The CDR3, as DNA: TGTGCCAGCACGTGGCGGTTCAACGGGAATGAAAAACTGTTTTTT. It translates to CASTWRFNGNEKLFF.

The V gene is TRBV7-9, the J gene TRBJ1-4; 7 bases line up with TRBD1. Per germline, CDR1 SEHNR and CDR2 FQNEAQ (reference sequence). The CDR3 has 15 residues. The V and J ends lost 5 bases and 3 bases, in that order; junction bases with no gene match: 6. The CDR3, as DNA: TGTGCCAGCAGCAGAGGGGACAGTTCTAATGAAAAACTGTTTTTT. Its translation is CASSRGDSSNEKLFF.